A selection of T cell receptor beta chains follows, all from one sample in a study of cytomegalovirus exposure and HLA in healthy donors. Profiling relied on immunoSEQ multiplex PCR, and the TCRdb table lists in-frame clones only, not all of them. The sample consists of approximately 100,000 clones, over 60% of them appearing once. Sequencing used PBMCs. Receptors were obtained from a woman in her forties or fifties in good health and CMV-seropositive. The CDR3 runs from the conserved cysteine through the conserved F or W.

V gene	J gene	CDR3 protein
TRBV18	TRBJ2-2	CASSPQGQGADGELFF
TRBV6-5	TRBJ1-3	CASSTGVTAGNTIYF
TRBV5-6	TRBJ1-1	CASSLAPGALNTEAFF
TRBV11-2	TRBJ2-2	CASSLQGGNTGELFF
TRBV6-1	TRBJ1-5	CASRDIQGIGQPQHF
TRBV28	TRBJ2-5	CASSPGQSGRTQYF
TRBV9	TRBJ2-3	CASSVVARGDTQYF
TRBV6-5	TRBJ2-7	CASSYAGPPNYEQYF
TRBV9	TRBJ1-2	CASSPWTGNYGYTF
TRBV29-1	TRBJ2-5	CSVEGGVEETQYF
TRBV19	TRBJ1-4	CASSLITGTGIEKLFF
TRBV7-2	TRBJ2-5	CASSLHVQHQETQYF
TRBV4-1	TRBJ1-5	CASSQFDNSNQPQHF
TRBV28	TRBJ2-2	CASSSQGSNTGELFF
TRBV6-5	TRBJ1-5	CASTPFEESNQPQHF
TRBV27	TRBJ2-1	CASSFSQYNEQFF
TRBV5-1	TRBJ2-5	CASSLQGARAGETQYF
TRBV6-1	TRBJ1-4	CASSPGQGGLEKLFF
TRBV6-1	TRBJ2-2	CASTREDGELFF
TRBV4-1	TRBJ1-6	CASSHTGQGNSPLHF
TRBV9	TRBJ1-2	CASSPSPGQGDVYGYTF
TRBV6-5	TRBJ1-2	CASSWGQFGYTF
TRBV6-5	TRBJ1-1	CASSYRGQNTEAFF
TRBV28	TRBJ1-4	CASRETGREKLFF
TRBV5-8	TRBJ1-2	CASSFETGRGYTF
TRBV5-1	TRBJ1-3	CASSPGQGNGNTIYF
TRBV6-1	TRBJ2-1	CASSEARRGAYNEQFF
TRBV11-2	TRBJ1-3	CASSLVRGSGNTIYF
TRBV2	TRBJ1-5	CASSGAVSNQPQHF
TRBV4-1	TRBJ2-7	CASSQDLGTGTYEQYF
TRBV27	TRBJ2-7	CASSFPGGFEQYF
TRBV7-9	TRBJ2-7	CASSPTGEGKPYEQYF
TRBV7-2	TRBJ1-2	CASSLRSGVDGYTF
TRBV5-1	TRBJ1-1	CASSLDPAGADTEAFF
TRBV19	TRBJ2-1	CASSPRSSGGTYNEQFF
TRBV11-2	TRBJ2-1	CASSLTGDFSYNEQFF
TRBV29-1	TRBJ2-3	CSVVMAGRTDTQYF
TRBV27	TRBJ1-5	CASSLFKNNQPQHF
TRBV20-1	TRBJ1-2	CSASNNYGYTF
TRBV5-1	.	CASSLLPGTGGTGELFF
TRBV6-1	TRBJ1-1	CASSRTGGTEAFF
TRBV19	TRBJ1-1	CASTRDRGNTEAFF
TRBV2	TRBJ1-5	CASRGQGVSNQPQHF
TRBV2	TRBJ2-1	CASNGGRSSGFYNEQFF
TRBV7-3	TRBJ2-1	CASSPTGGGKNEQFF
TRBV5-4	TRBJ1-5	CASSSGGQGSSQPQHF
TRBV28	TRBJ1-5	CASSIQGGNQPQHF
TRBV27	TRBJ1-5	CASSRTGLSNQPQHF
TRBV7-9	TRBJ2-1	CASMDRGHEQFF
TRBV7-8	TRBJ2-7	CASSLGHAAYEQYF
TRBV10-2	TRBJ2-1	CASSSTPADMIYNEQFF
TRBV11-3	TRBJ2-1	CASSIGQGYNEQFF
TRBV5-1	TRBJ1-1	CASSLVETEAFF
TRBV29-1	TRBJ1-4	CSVESGNERLFF
TRBV7-2	TRBJ2-3	CASSLVGTPDTQYF